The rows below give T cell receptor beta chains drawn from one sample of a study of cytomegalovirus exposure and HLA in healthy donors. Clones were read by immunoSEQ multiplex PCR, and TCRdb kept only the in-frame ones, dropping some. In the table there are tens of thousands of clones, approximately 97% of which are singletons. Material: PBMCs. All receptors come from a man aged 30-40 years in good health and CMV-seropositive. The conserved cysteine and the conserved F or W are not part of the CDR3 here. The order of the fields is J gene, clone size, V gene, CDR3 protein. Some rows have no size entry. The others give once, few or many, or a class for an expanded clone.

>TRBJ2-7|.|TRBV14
ASSRTSGTYEQY
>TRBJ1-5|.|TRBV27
ASSRTTGSNQPQH
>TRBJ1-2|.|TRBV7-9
ASTLGAGGGYGYT
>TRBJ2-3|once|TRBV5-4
ASSLVRTSGRARQY
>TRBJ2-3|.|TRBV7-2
ASSREWEAQY
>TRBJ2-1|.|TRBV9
ASSVEGGRAYNEQF
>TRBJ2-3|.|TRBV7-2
ASSHRDRGLTDTQY
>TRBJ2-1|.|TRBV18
ASSPPGLVGGNEQF
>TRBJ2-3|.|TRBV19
ASSSRQGADTQY
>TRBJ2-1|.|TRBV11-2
ASTPLAANNEQF
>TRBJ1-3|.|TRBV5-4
ASSSPSGVGNTIY
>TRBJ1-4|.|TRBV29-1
STRDTHEKLF
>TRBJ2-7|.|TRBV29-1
SVAGGGTSGSTYEQY
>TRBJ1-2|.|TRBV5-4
ASSAKWDRANLDGYT
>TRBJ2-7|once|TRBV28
ASSPPGLAGLTYEQY
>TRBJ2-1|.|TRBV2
ASSVLLTSNEQF
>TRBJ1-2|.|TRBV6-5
ASISRGKGYGYT
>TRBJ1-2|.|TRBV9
ASSVDSRGYT
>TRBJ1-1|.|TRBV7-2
ASSSGTGRGNTEAF
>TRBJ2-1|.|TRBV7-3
ASSLGPNNEQF
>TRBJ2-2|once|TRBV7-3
ASSLVQRGTGELF
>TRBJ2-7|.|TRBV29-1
SVEGLRTGSSYEQY
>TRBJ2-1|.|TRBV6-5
ASTLGWAGEQF
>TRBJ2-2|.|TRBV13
ASSLELGGILLSGELF
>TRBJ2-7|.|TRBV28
ASSLAGAGYEQY
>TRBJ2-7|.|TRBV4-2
ASSQDLLGTGTPSYEQY
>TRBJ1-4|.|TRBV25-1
ASRAQGAGNEKTF
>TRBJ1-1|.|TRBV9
ASSSRQGGQAF
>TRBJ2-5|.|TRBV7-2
ASSLAQGMETQY
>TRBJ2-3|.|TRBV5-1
ASSVDQGDTQY
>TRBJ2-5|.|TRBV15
ATSRAPAGAGETQY
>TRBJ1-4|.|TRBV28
ASSPGGANEKLF
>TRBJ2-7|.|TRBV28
ASSYSRPSEYYEQY
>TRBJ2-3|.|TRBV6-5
ASSYSKEKQY
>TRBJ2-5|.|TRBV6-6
ASSAPGTGMGETQY
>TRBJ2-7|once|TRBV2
ATRPEQY
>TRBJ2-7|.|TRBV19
ASSGTGGGSYEQY
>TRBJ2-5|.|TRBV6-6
ASRSPPRGQETQY
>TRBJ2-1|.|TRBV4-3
ASSIGPAAVNEQF
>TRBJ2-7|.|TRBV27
ASSLYTASGEQY
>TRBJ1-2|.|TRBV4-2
ASSQPWTESAYGYT
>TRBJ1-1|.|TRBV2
ASSEQEVMNTEAF
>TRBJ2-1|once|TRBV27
ASSSPGTSDQYNEQF
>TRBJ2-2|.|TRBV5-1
ASSLVEMNTGELF
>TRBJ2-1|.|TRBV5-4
ASSLVPETYNEQF
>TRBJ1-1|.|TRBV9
ASSAGGTGTEAF
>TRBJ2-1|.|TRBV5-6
ASSLAGERWF
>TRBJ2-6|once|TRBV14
ASSQDLGANVLT
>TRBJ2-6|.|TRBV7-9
ASSLTAGGANVLT
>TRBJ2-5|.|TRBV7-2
ASSLVAAGEWGETQY
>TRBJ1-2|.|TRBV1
TSGKGQPSSYGYT
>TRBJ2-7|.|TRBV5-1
ASSVDSRYEQY
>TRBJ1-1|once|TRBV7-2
AGQRRENTEAF
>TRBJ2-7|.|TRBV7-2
ASSSRSGPYEQY
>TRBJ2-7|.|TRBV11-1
ASSLGAIYEQY